The 17 T cell receptor beta chains given below trace back to one sample, sequenced in a study of blood T cell repertoires in COVID-19 (dated by TCRdb to the early 2020s). The library relied on the immunoSEQ multiplex PCR assay. The source is immuneACCESS, and TCRdb retained only in-frame sequences with V and J called. Part of the clones is not carried over; for the studies checked, unresolved V genes explain less than half of this, and the remainder is unexplained. In all, the sample holds some 100,000 clones, and just over 85% of those were seen once. Around 2.1% of the sample is in the top ten clones. Sequencing was done on a sample of peripheral blood. The receptors were gathered from a man aged 45-65 years with COVID-19, enrolled during active disease.

This clone has just one count. V usage is TRBV29-1 and J usage is TRBJ1-4; D might be TRBD1 (5 bases). CDR1 SQVTM and CDR2 ANQGSEA come from the germline V gene. Deletions cut 0 bases from V and 6 bases from J, with 11 bases between. The CDR3 has 14 amino acids. Here the CDR3 DNA reads TGCAGCGTTGAAGATATGGGGCCGGATGAAAAACTGTTTTTT. This codes for CSVEDMGPDEKLFF.

V gene TRBV2 combines with J gene TRBJ1-1; 8 bases fit TRBD1. Germline values: CDR1 SNHLY, CDR2 FYNNEI. J lost 0 bases, V lost 7 bases, and 13 bases had no gene match. The CDR3 loop spans 17 amino acids. In DNA, the CDR3 is TGTGCCAGCAAAATACAGGGGGAACACTACATGAACACTGAAGCTTTCTTT. Translated, it gives CASKIQGEHYMNTEAFF.

DNA for the CDR3: TGTGCCAGTACGGGGGGACACTATGGCTACACCTTC. It codes for CASTGGHYGYTF. This sequence joins TRBV19 and TRBJ1-2; D might be TRBD1 (5 bases). The germline CDR1 and CDR2 sequences are LNHDA and SQIVND (reference sequence). V lost 7 bases and J lost 3, with 9 bases in between. This CDR3 has 12 residues.

The chain couples TRBV27 to TRBJ1-1; TRBD1 is a possible D gene (6 bases). CDR1 and CDR2 from the germline V gene are MNHEY and SMNVEV (reference sequence). CDR3 length equals 13 residues. The ends were cut back, 4 bases at V and 7 bases at J, with 13 bases in the middle. As DNA, the CDR3 is TGTGCCAGCAGTTACCGGGACACTTTTGAAGCTTTCTTT. This translates into CASSYRDTFEAFF.

The chain links TRBV3-1 (or the pseudogene TRBV3-2) to TRBJ1-6; no clear D gene. Per germline, CDR1 LGHDT and CDR2 YNNKEL (reference sequence). The CDR3 is 16 residues long. Trimming removed 3 bases from V and 9 bases from J, with 18 bases in between. The CDR3 nucleotides read TGTGCCAGCAGCCAGGGCCCCGGATCTTCTGGTTCACCCCTCCACTTT. Its translation is CASSQGPGSSGSPLHF.

This chain joins TRBV3-1 (or the pseudogene TRBV3-2) and TRBJ2-7, with D perhaps matching TRBD2 (7 bases). Germline assignment: CDR1 LGHDT and CDR2 YNNKEL (reference sequence). The CDR3 runs 14 residues. V gave up 5 bases and J gave up 3 bases, with 14 bases separating them. The CDR3 region is CASSRGGKLYEQYF. As DNA, the CDR3 is TGTGCCAGCAGCAGGGGGGGCAAGCTCTACGAGCAGTACTTC.

V is TRBV18 and J is TRBJ1-4, with D hard to call. The CDR3 loop spans 17 amino acids. Trimming cost V 2 bases and J 0 bases, with 13 bases left between them. Germline V CDR1 and CDR2: KGHSH, LQKENI. Here the CDR3 reads CASSPGLSAATNEKLFF. DNA of the CDR3: TGTGCCAGCTCACCAGGGCTCTCGGCCGCAACTAATGAAAAACTGTTTTTT.

This clone has more than one count but fewer than ten. This chain links TRBV7-8 with TRBJ1-2; TRBD1 might be the D (5 bases). Trimming took 5 bases from V and 5 from J, leaving 12 bases between them. This CDR3 comprises 13 residues. CDR1 and CDR2 from the germline V gene are SGHVS and FQNEAQ. CDR3 nucleotide sequence: TGTGCCAGCAGCATCGGGGGAATGTATGGCTACACCTTC. Translating gives CASSIGGMYGYTF. The full variable domain, its missing parts supplied by reference TRBV7-8 and TRBJ1-2, is GAGVSQSPRYKVAKRGQDVALRCDPISGHVSLFWYQQALGQGPEFLTYFQNEAQLDKSGLPSDRFFAERPEGSVSTLKIQRTQQEDSAVYLCASSIGGMYGYTFGSGTRLTVV.

This rearrangement joins TRBV7-9 to TRBJ1-6; D perhaps matches TRBD1 (5 bases). Trimming stripped 2 bases from V and 9 bases from J, with 11 bases between. Germline CDR1 is SEHNR and CDR2 is FQNEAQ (reference sequence). CDR3 length: 14 amino acids. In DNA, the CDR3 is TGTGCCAGCAGCTTACAAGGGGACTCTTCACCCCTCCACTTT. Its protein product is CASSLQGDSSPLHF.

V gene TRBV28 combines with J gene TRBJ1-1; D is unresolved. CDR1 is MDHEN, CDR2 SYDVKM, per germline. The CDR3 contains 14 residues. V gave up 6 bases and J gave up 1 base, with 12 bases separating them. The CDR3 nucleotides read TGTGCCAGCAGGAGGGCAGGAGCGAACACTGAAGCTTTCTTT. Translated, it gives CASRRAGANTEAFF.

V gene TRBV19 combines with J gene TRBJ1-5; no definite D call. Trimming removed 6 bases from V and 3 bases from J, with 9 bases in between. The germline gives CDR1 LNHDA, CDR2 SQIVND (reference sequence). This CDR3 is 13 amino acids long. The CDR3 DNA reads TGTGCCAGTAGAGATAGTCTCAATCAGCCCCAGCATTTT. Protein: CASRDSLNQPQHF.

The chain links TRBV4-3 to TRBJ2-1; TRBD2 matches at 7 bases. Trimming removed 0 bases from V and 4 bases from J; junction bases left unmatched: 6. Germline assignment: CDR1 LGHNA and CDR2 YSLEER. The CDR3 consists of 16 residues. The CDR3 is CASSQDPTGGYNEQFF. In DNA, the CDR3 is TGCGCCAGCAGCCAAGATCCTACGGGGGGATACAATGAGCAGTTCTTC.

This rearrangement joins TRBV10-1 to TRBJ1-5, with a weak D call TRBD1 (6 bases). Germline V gene lookup returns CDR1 WNHNN and CDR2 SYGVQD (reference sequence). The V end lost 11 bases, the J end lost 3 bases, and 14 bases lay between the germline ends. The CDR3 length is 13 residues. CDR3 amino acids: CAGQGRINQPQHF. As DNA, the CDR3 is TGCGCCGGTCAGGGGCGGATCAATCAGCCCCAGCATTTT.

The DNA of the CDR3 is TGTGCCAGCAATATGGGAGGGAGCAATCAGCCCCAGCATTTT. Amino acid sequence: CASNMGGSNQPQHF. The chain combines TRBV2 with TRBJ1-5; unclear D gene. The CDR3 sequence is 14 residues long. From germline, CDR1 is SNHLY and CDR2 FYNNEI. Trimming cost V 7 bases and J 1 base, with 11 bases left between them.

The chain combines TRBV30 with TRBJ1-6, with D perhaps TRBD1 (6 bases). Germline lookup yields CDR1 GTSNPN and CDR2 SVGIG (reference sequence). This CDR3 spans 14 amino acids. V lost 4 bases to trimming and J lost 18 bases, with 25 bases between them. The CDR3 spells CAWNRAQRSGSPHF. In DNA, the CDR3 is TGTGCCTGGAACAGGGCCCAACGTTCAGGGAGTCCCCACTTT. Full variable domain (missing parts from reference TRBV30 and TRBJ1-6): SQTIHQWPATLVQPVGSPLSLECTVEGTSNPNLYWYRQAAGRGLQLLFYSVGIGQISSEVPQNLSASRPQDRQFILSSKKLLLSDSGFYLCAWNRAQRSGSPHFGNGTRLTVT.

The V and J genes are TRBV9 and TRBJ2-1; perhaps TRBD1 as D (6 bases). Trimming stripped 4 bases from V and 4 bases from J, with 18 bases between. The CDR3 is 16 amino acids. Per germline, CDR1 SGDLS and CDR2 YYNGEE. The CDR3 spells CASSITTGQPYNEQFF. The CDR3 bases are TGTGCCAGCAGCATTACAACGGGACAACCATACAATGAGCAGTTCTTC. Full variable domain (outside the CDR3, taken from reference TRBV9 and TRBJ2-1): DSGVTQTPKHLITATGQRVTLRCSPRSGDLSVYWYQQSLDQGLQFLIQYYNGEERAKGNILERFSAQQFPDLHSELNLSSLELGDSALYFCASSITTGQPYNEQFFGPGTRLTVL.

This chain joins TRBV4-2 and TRBJ1-4, with D possibly matching TRBD1 (6 bases). The CDR3 is 15 residues long. Germline V gene data show CDR1 as LGHNA and CDR2 as YNFKEQ. Trimming cost V 0 bases and J 8 bases, with 13 bases left between them. The CDR3, as DNA: TGTGCCAGCAGCCAAGAGGGCAGGGGATGGGAAAAACTGTTTTTT. It codes for CASSQEGRGWEKLFF.